The rows below give T cell receptor beta chains drawn from one sample of a study of identifying expanded T cells in peripheral blood. Profiling relied on immunoSEQ multiplex PCR, and the TCRdb table lists in-frame clones only, not all of them. Of around 100,000 clones in the sample, around 85% were seen once. Sequencing used blood. These receptors originate from a person aged 18-69 years in good health. Both conserved end residues are part of each CDR3. A D gene is named only where the DNA matches it firmly. Size tells how often a clone was seen (once, few, many) or the class of an expanded clone, and some rows leave it out.

clone size | J gene | D gene | V gene | CDR3 protein | CDR3 DNA
. | TRBJ2-1 | TRBD2 | TRBV4-2 | CASSQEPSGSSYNEQFF | TGTGCCAGCAGCCAGGAGCCTAGCGGTAGCTCCTACAATGAGCAGTTCTTC
. | TRBJ2-3 | . | TRBV18 | CASSPRDIDTQYF | TGTGCCAGCTCACCCAGGGACATAGATACGCAGTATTTT
. | TRBJ1-4 | TRBD1 | TRBV6-6 | CASSGDRADNEKLFF | TGTGCCAGCTCGGGAGACAGGGCCGATAATGAAAAACTGTTTTTT
. | TRBJ2-1 | . | TRBV19 | CASSTWDGLREQFF | TGTGCCAGTAGTACCTGGGACGGTCTAAGGGAGCAGTTCTTC
. | TRBJ2-1 | TRBD1 | TRBV4-3 | CASSQDRGTGLYNEQFF | TGCGCCAGCAGCCAAGATAGAGGGACAGGGCTGTACAATGAGCAGTTCTTC
. | TRBJ2-7 | TRBD1 | TRBV13 | CASSSDRGRVEQYF | TGTGCCAGCAGCTCCGACAGGGGGCGAGTCGAGCAGTACTTC
once | TRBJ1-5 | . | TRBV5-6 | CASSFYLGLDSNQPQHF | TGTGCCAGCAGCTTTTATCTGGGACTGGATAGCAATCAGCCCCAGCATTTT
once | TRBJ2-1 | . | TRBV7-2 | CASSSLRTRVRGYNEQFF | TGTGCCAGCAGCTCCCTGCGAACCAGGGTCCGCGGGTACAATGAGCAGTTCTTC
. | TRBJ1-2 | . | TRBV19 | CASSPRGLYGYTF | TGTGCCAGTAGTCCCAGGGGCCTCTATGGCTACACCTTC
. | TRBJ2-4 | . | TRBV5-6 | CASSFGGTNIQYF | TGTGCCAGCAGCTTTGGGGGGACAAACATTCAGTACTTC
. | TRBJ1-3 | . | TRBV11-3 | CASTPSGTDSGNTIYF | TGTGCCAGCACCCCCTCGGGCACAGACTCTGGAAACACCATATATTTT
. | TRBJ2-3 | . | TRBV5-1 | CASSKVTDTQYF | TGCGCCAGCAGCAAGGTCACAGATACGCAGTATTTT
. | TRBJ2-7 | TRBD1 | TRBV4-3 | CASSHGTGVPSYEQYF | TGCGCCAGCAGCCACGGGACAGGGGTCCCTTCCTACGAGCAGTACTTC
. | TRBJ2-3 | . | TRBV6-6 | CASSQGRSTDTQYF | TGTGCCAGCAGTCAAGGACGGAGCACAGATACGCAGTATTTT
. | TRBJ2-6 | . | TRBV13 | CASSPVWERSGANVLTF | TGTGCCAGCAGCCCAGTGTGGGAGCGCTCTGGGGCCAACGTCCTGACTTTC
. | TRBJ2-5 | . | TRBV5-6 | CASSIYTGWAQETQYF | TGTGCCAGCAGTATCTACACAGGATGGGCCCAAGAGACCCAGTACTTC
. | TRBJ1-2 | . | TRBV25-1 | CASSDPGGGYGYTF | TGTGCCAGCAGTGATCCGGGTGGTGGCTATGGCTACACCTTC
. | TRBJ2-3 | . | TRBV7-8 | CASSLGPIDTQYF | TGTGCCAGCAGCTTAGGACCTATAGATACGCAGTATTTT
. | TRBJ1-2 | . | TRBV7-2 | CASSPRSGRDMGYTF | TGTGCCAGCAGCCCGAGATCGGGCCGGGACATGGGCTACACCTTC
. | TRBJ2-2 | . | TRBV7-2 | CASSSRSAGELFF | TGTGCCAGCAGCTCCCGTAGCGCCGGGGAGCTGTTTTTT
. | TRBJ1-2 | . | TRBV9 | CASSVASAARGVGYTF | TGTGCCAGCAGCGTAGCTTCCGCGGCACGGGGGGTAGGCTACACCTTC
. | TRBJ2-6 | TRBD1 | TRBV18 | CASSPETGAQGANVLTF | TGTGCCAGCTCACCGGAGACAGGGGCGCAGGGGGCCAACGTCCTGACTTTC
. | TRBJ2-3 | . | TRBV6-1 | CASSERETDTQYF | TGTGCCAGCAGTGAGCGGGAAACAGATACGCAGTATTTT
. | TRBJ2-5 | TRBD1 | TRBV27 | CASSSRTGGVETQYF | TGTGCCAGCAGTTCAAGGACAGGTGGGGTAGAGACCCAGTACTTC
. | TRBJ1-5 | . | TRBV28 | CASREQINQPQHF | TGTGCCAGCAGGGAACAGATCAATCAGCCCCAGCATTTT
. | TRBJ2-5 | . | TRBV11-2 | CASSLLETQYF | TGTGCCAGCAGCTTACTAGAGACCCAGTACTTC
. | TRBJ1-2 | . | TRBV9 | CASSDENYGYTF | TGTGCCAGCAGCGATGAAAACTATGGCTACACCTTC
few | TRBJ1-1 | . | TRBV4-1 | CASSLASGTDNTEAFF | TGCGCCAGCAGCCTGGCGTCCGGGACGGATAACACTGAAGCTTTCTTT
. | TRBJ1-5 | . | TRBV6-1 | CASRTNQPQHF | TGTGCCAGCAGGACCAATCAGCCCCAGCATTTT
. | TRBJ1-4 | TRBD1 | TRBV28 | CASSGDRGHEKLFF | TGTGCCAGCAGTGGGGACAGGGGGCATGAAAAACTGTTTTTT
. | TRBJ2-3 | . | TRBV19 | CASSRRQVTDTQYF | TGTGCCAGTAGTAGGCGGCAGGTCACAGATACGCAGTATTTT